The 8 T cell receptor beta chains reported below all come from one sample, sequenced in a study of T-cell reconstitution after alpha-beta-depleted transplantation in children (dated by TCRdb to the mid-2010s). Receptor libraries were prepared by PCR. TCRdb names Illumina HiSeq 2500 as the instrument used. To normalize quantification of the TCRbeta repertoire, the TCR libraries were built with molecular barcoding that relied on unique molecular identifiers. TCRdb reran the public reads through fastp at Q25 and MiXCR, keeping productive beta chains. Rows matching on CDR3 protein sequence are summarized as one entry with the most common DNA and genes. This sample comprises hundreds of thousands of distinct CDR3 sequences, approximately 9.8% of them detected only once. The ten largest make up 10% of the sample. The input for sequencing was PBMCs from the stem cell graft donor, taken from the stem cell graft. The receptor source for this set is a human donor who donated a stem cell graft to a child with SCID.

The chain joins TRBV5-6 to TRBJ2-3; 7 nucleotides match TRBD2. CDR1 is SGHDT, CDR2 YYEEEE, per germline. CDR3 length: 19 residues. The V segment lost 4 bases and the J segment 0 bases; nucleotides outside the gene matches: 17. The CDR3 nucleotides read TGTGCCAGCAGCCCAGAGGGGACTATCGGAGCTTCTAGCACAGATACGCAGTATTTT. Encoded protein: CASSPEGTIGASSTDTQYF.

In its sample, this clonotype was seen many times. The genes are TRBV6-5 and TRBJ2-7, with TRBD2 as a possible D gene (6 bases). This CDR3 comprises 16 residues. Germline values: CDR1 MNHEY, CDR2 SVGAGI. V lost 8 bases, J lost 2 bases, and 22 bases lay in between. CDR3 in amino acids: CASSPSGTLGAYEQYF. The CDR3 nucleotides read TGTGCCAGCTCCCCTAGTGGGACTCTCGGAGCCTACGAGCAGTACTTC.

V usage is TRBV23-1 and J usage is TRBJ2-5; no firm D call. TRBV23-1 counts as an open reading frame of uncertain function. Between the trimmed V and J ends, which lost 0 bases and 4 bases, there was a span of 6 bases. This CDR3 is built from 13 residues. The CDR3 is CASSQSTGETQYF. CDR3 sequence (DNA): TGCGCCAGCAGTCAATCGACGGGAGAGACCCAGTACTTC.

This clonotype was counted ten times or more. The chain uses TRBV14 and TRBJ2-1, with 9 bases that match TRBD2. The CDR3 runs to 16 residues. V gave up 1 base and J gave up 4 bases; unmatched junction bases: 5. Germline V gives CDR1 SGHDN, CDR2 FVKESK. The CDR3 region has the DNA TGTGCCAGCAGCCAAGTTAGCGGGGGCCAGTACAATGAGCAGTTCTTC. Translated, it gives CASSQVSGGQYNEQFF.

This clonotype was seen a handful of times. The chain is built from TRBV7-9 and TRBJ2-7, with 7 bases that match TRBD1. There are 13 residues in the CDR3. V gave up 5 bases and J gave up 6 bases; unmatched junction bases: 7. Per germline, CDR1 SEHNR and CDR2 FQNEAQ (reference sequence). CDR3 coding DNA: TGTGCCAGCAGCCGAACTACAGGGGCCGAGCAGTACTTC. As protein: CASSRTTGAEQYF.

The chain has TRBV20-1 and TRBJ1-2, with a tentative D call TRBD1 (5 bases). Germline CDR1 and CDR2: DFQATT and SNEGSKA (reference sequence). This CDR3 is 16 amino acids long. The V end was cut by 6 bases, the J end by 4 bases, with 24 bases between. CDR3 nucleotides: TGCAGTGCCGACCTTACCCGGGACGGGGATGGCTATGGCTACACCTTC. It codes for CSADLTRDGDGYGYTF.

This chain links TRBV5-5 with TRBJ1-1, with 7 nucleotides matching TRBD1. V was pared by 2 bases and J by 5 bases, with 9 bases of the junction left unmatched. Germline V CDR1 and CDR2: SGHKS, YYEKEE (reference sequence). The CDR3 loop spans 15 amino acids. The DNA of the CDR3 is TGTGCCAGCAGCTTATCTTCAGGGGGAGGTACTGAAGCTTTCTTT. This encodes CASSLSSGGGTEAFF.

The table lists this clonotype with a few counts. J is TRBJ1-4 and V is TRBV7-8; 8 bases are a match to TRBD1. J lost 5 bases, V lost 5 bases, and 10 bases had no gene match. This CDR3 spans 16 amino acids. Per germline, CDR1 SGHVS and CDR2 FQNEAQ. The CDR3 loop reads CASSPRAHRGNEKLFF. The CDR3 DNA reads as TGTGCCAGCAGCCCACGAGCCCACAGGGGGAATGAAAAACTGTTTTTT.